This T cell receptor (beta chain) originates from a study of response to subunit inactivated influenza vaccine. TCRdb processed the RT-PCR reads anew with MiXCR; each CDR3 protein has one entry. The top ten clones hold around 10% of a sample with approximately 700,000 distinct CDR3 sequences, more than 15% of them seen once. The V and J ends lost 6 bases and 5 bases respectively, with 7 bases between them. This CDR3 is 10 amino acids long. The germline gives CDR1 SQVTM, CDR2 ANQGSEA. The TCR comes from a man between 45 and 60 years old who received an inactivated influenza vaccine. The input for sequencing was PBMCs from blood, taken 11 to 12 days after vaccination. J is TRBJ2-5 and V is TRBV29-1; the D is unclear. The CDR3 here is CSVRTETQYF. The CDR3 DNA reads as TGCAGCGTCCGTACGGAGACCCAGTACTTC.